The rows below give T cell receptor beta chains drawn from one sample of a study of somatic mutations in T cells in chronic GVHD. The assay was immunoSEQ multiplex PCR, and TCRdb's table has in-frame clones only and misses some. The repertoire holds some 1,800 clones, with around two thirds as singletons. Sequences were obtained from CD8+ T cells from blood. The receptor set was obtained from a male patient aged 45-59 years with chronic graft-versus-host disease. Some T cells may possibly be graft donor cells. The CDR3 runs from the conserved cysteine through the conserved F or W. The order of the fields is J gene, clone size, D gene, V gene, CDR3 protein, CDR3 DNA. A D gene is named only where the DNA matches it firmly. Clone size, where shown, is once, few, many, or a class for clones that have expanded.

j_call: TRBJ1-5; clone_size: .; d_call: .; v_call: TRBV6-1; cdr3_aa: CASSEELASNQPQHF; cdr3_nt: TGTGCCAGCAGTGAAGAGCTAGCGAGCAATCAGCCCCAGCATTTT
j_call: TRBJ1-1; clone_size: .; d_call: .; v_call: TRBV9; cdr3_aa: CASSVAGPTEAFF; cdr3_nt: TGTGCCAGCAGCGTGGCAGGGCCCACTGAAGCTTTCTTT
j_call: TRBJ1-1; clone_size: .; d_call: TRBD1; v_call: TRBV11-2; cdr3_aa: CASSPGQAPRGTEAFF; cdr3_nt: TGTGCCAGCAGCCCCGGACAGGCCCCCCGGGGCACTGAAGCTTTCTTT
j_call: TRBJ1-6; clone_size: .; d_call: TRBD1; v_call: TRBV12-5; cdr3_aa: CASGNTGDSYNSPLHF; cdr3_nt: TGTGCTAGTGGTAATACAGGGGATTCCTATAATTCACCCCTCCACTTT
j_call: TRBJ1-5; clone_size: .; d_call: .; v_call: TRBV19; cdr3_aa: CASSPQGWNQPQHF; cdr3_nt: TGTGCCAGTAGCCCGCAGGGGTGGAACCAGCCCCAGCATTTT
j_call: TRBJ1-6; clone_size: .; d_call: TRBD1; v_call: TRBV7-2; cdr3_aa: CASSSRDRWNSPLHF; cdr3_nt: TGTGCCAGCAGCTCCCGGGACAGGTGGAATTCACCCCTCCACTTT
j_call: TRBJ1-6; clone_size: .; d_call: .; v_call: TRBV4-1; cdr3_aa: CASSQDPRAPNSPLHF; cdr3_nt: TGCGCCAGCAGCCAAGACCCCAGGGCCCCCAATTCACCCCTCCACTTT
j_call: TRBJ2-7; clone_size: .; d_call: .; v_call: TRBV7-9; cdr3_aa: CASSTQLVSYEQYF; cdr3_nt: TGTGCCAGCAGCACCCAATTGGTCAGCTACGAGCAGTACTTC
j_call: TRBJ2-5; clone_size: few; d_call: .; v_call: TRBV7-2; cdr3_aa: CASSNGGTQETQYF; cdr3_nt: TGTGCCAGCAGCAATGGGGGGACTCAAGAGACCCAGTACTTC
j_call: TRBJ2-3; clone_size: .; d_call: TRBD2; v_call: TRBV9; cdr3_aa: CATNSGGGTDTQYF; cdr3_nt: TGTGCCACCAATTCGGGGGGGGGCACAGATACGCAGTATTTT
j_call: TRBJ1-2; clone_size: .; d_call: TRBD1; v_call: TRBV5-4; cdr3_aa: CASSFWAGGYGYTF; cdr3_nt: TGTGCCAGCAGCTTTTGGGCAGGGGGGTATGGCTACACCTTC
j_call: TRBJ1-2; clone_size: .; d_call: .; v_call: TRBV4-3; cdr3_aa: CASSSSPGVYGYTF; cdr3_nt: TGCGCCAGCAGCTCCTCGCCCGGGGTCTATGGCTACACCTTC
j_call: TRBJ1-2; clone_size: .; d_call: TRBD1; v_call: TRBV2; cdr3_aa: CATGDRNSGYTF; cdr3_nt: TGTGCCACGGGGGACAGGAATTCTGGCTACACCTTC
j_call: TRBJ2-1; clone_size: .; d_call: .; v_call: TRBV7-9; cdr3_aa: CASSPGTRGEQFF; cdr3_nt: TGTGCCAGCAGCCCCGGGACACGGGGTGAGCAGTTCTTC
j_call: TRBJ1-3; clone_size: medium-sized; d_call: TRBD1; v_call: TRBV19; cdr3_aa: CASSQGAAGNTIYF; cdr3_nt: TGTGCCAGTAGCCAGGGGGCGGCAGGAAACACCATATATTTT
j_call: TRBJ2-7; clone_size: .; d_call: .; v_call: TRBV5-6; cdr3_aa: CASSPWGDSYEQYF; cdr3_nt: TGTGCCAGCAGTCCGTGGGGCGATTCCTACGAGCAGTACTTC
j_call: TRBJ2-7; clone_size: few; d_call: .; v_call: TRBV11-2; cdr3_aa: CASSAAAGQYF; cdr3_nt: TGTGCCAGCAGCGCCGCCGCGGGACAGTACTTC
j_call: TRBJ2-1; clone_size: .; d_call: TRBD1; v_call: TRBV10-3; cdr3_aa: CAISGATGKGHEQFF; cdr3_nt: TGTGCCATCAGTGGGGCGACAGGGAAAGGGCACGAGCAGTTCTTC
j_call: TRBJ1-1; clone_size: .; d_call: .; v_call: TRBV29-1; cdr3_aa: CSCWRGANTEAFF; cdr3_nt: TGCAGCTGCTGGCGGGGGGCCAACACTGAAGCTTTCTTT
j_call: TRBJ1-1; clone_size: .; d_call: .; v_call: TRBV6-5; cdr3_aa: CASSYGSPAGTEAFF; cdr3_nt: TGTGCCAGCAGTTACGGGTCCCCTGCGGGGACTGAAGCTTTCTTT
j_call: TRBJ2-5; clone_size: medium-sized; d_call: .; v_call: TRBV2; cdr3_aa: CASSPESQYF; cdr3_nt: TGTGCCAGCAGCCCCGAGTCCCAGTACTTC
j_call: TRBJ2-3; clone_size: once; d_call: TRBD1; v_call: TRBV2; cdr3_aa: CASSDPDRDSTDTQYF; cdr3_nt: TGTGCCAGCAGTGATCCCGACAGGGACAGCACAGATACGCAGTATTTT
j_call: TRBJ2-7; clone_size: .; d_call: .; v_call: TRBV4-2; cdr3_aa: CASSPGEYEQYF; cdr3_nt: TGTGCCAGCAGCCCAGGGGAGTACGAGCAGTACTTC
j_call: TRBJ1-6; clone_size: medium-sized; d_call: .; v_call: TRBV9; cdr3_aa: CASSESSSYNSPLHF; cdr3_nt: TGTGCCAGCAGCGAAAGTAGCTCCTATAATTCACCCCTCCACTTT
j_call: TRBJ1-2; clone_size: hyperexpanded; d_call: .; v_call: TRBV7-9; cdr3_aa: CASSLGGSGATF; cdr3_nt: TGTGCCAGCAGCTTAGGGGGCAGTGGGGCTACCTTC
j_call: TRBJ2-7; clone_size: .; d_call: TRBD2; v_call: TRBV2; cdr3_aa: CASRLPGLAGHYEQYF; cdr3_nt: TGTGCCAGCAGGCTCCCGGGACTAGCGGGCCACTACGAGCAGTACTTC
j_call: TRBJ2-5; clone_size: .; d_call: TRBD1; v_call: TRBV29-1; cdr3_aa: CSVRPKQGIGETQYF; cdr3_nt: TGCAGCGTCCGCCCGAAACAGGGGATTGGGGAGACCCAGTACTTC
j_call: TRBJ2-5; clone_size: .; d_call: TRBD1; v_call: TRBV11-2; cdr3_aa: CASSPYRTGERETQYF; cdr3_nt: TGTGCCAGCAGCCCTTACCGGACAGGGGAAAGAGAGACCCAGTACTTC
j_call: TRBJ2-7; clone_size: .; d_call: TRBD1; v_call: TRBV29-1; cdr3_aa: CSVEGSATGPYEQYF; cdr3_nt: TGCAGCGTTGAAGGATCTGCGACAGGGCCGTACGAGCAGTACTTC
j_call: TRBJ2-2; clone_size: .; d_call: .; v_call: TRBV27; cdr3_aa: CASKMSTGELFF; cdr3_nt: TGTGCCAGCAAAATGAGTACCGGGGAGCTGTTTTTT
j_call: TRBJ1-1; clone_size: few; d_call: .; v_call: TRBV20-1; cdr3_aa: CSAIRREAFF; cdr3_nt: TGCAGTGCTATTCGGAGGGAGGCTTTCTTT
j_call: TRBJ2-7; clone_size: .; d_call: .; v_call: TRBV28; cdr3_aa: CASSKTNEQYF; cdr3_nt: TGTGCCAGCAGTAAAACCAACGAGCAGTACTTC
j_call: TRBJ1-2; clone_size: .; d_call: TRBD1; v_call: TRBV14; cdr3_aa: CASSRDRGWDGYTF; cdr3_nt: TGTGCCAGCAGCCGGGACAGGGGATGGGATGGCTACACCTTC
j_call: TRBJ2-7; clone_size: .; d_call: TRBD1; v_call: TRBV7-8; cdr3_aa: CASSFRQGPSYEQYF; cdr3_nt: TGTGCCAGCAGCTTTCGACAGGGACCTTCCTACGAGCAGTACTTC
j_call: TRBJ2-7; clone_size: .; d_call: TRBD1; v_call: TRBV2; cdr3_aa: CASSEEEDRTHSYEQYF; cdr3_nt: TGTGCCAGCAGTGAAGAAGAGGACAGGACCCACTCCTACGAGCAGTACTTC
j_call: TRBJ2-7; clone_size: .; d_call: .; v_call: TRBV28; cdr3_aa: CASGLSGSVQYF; cdr3_nt: TGTGCCAGCGGATTGTCAGGGTCGGTCCAGTACTTC
j_call: TRBJ1-5; clone_size: .; d_call: .; v_call: TRBV27; cdr3_aa: CASSVDSINQPQHF; cdr3_nt: TGTGCCAGTTCTGTGGACAGCATAAATCAGCCCCAGCATTTT
j_call: TRBJ1-1; clone_size: few; d_call: .; v_call: TRBV4-2; cdr3_aa: CASSPGIDTEAFF; cdr3_nt: TGTGCCAGCAGCCCGGGGATTGACACTGAAGCTTTCTTT